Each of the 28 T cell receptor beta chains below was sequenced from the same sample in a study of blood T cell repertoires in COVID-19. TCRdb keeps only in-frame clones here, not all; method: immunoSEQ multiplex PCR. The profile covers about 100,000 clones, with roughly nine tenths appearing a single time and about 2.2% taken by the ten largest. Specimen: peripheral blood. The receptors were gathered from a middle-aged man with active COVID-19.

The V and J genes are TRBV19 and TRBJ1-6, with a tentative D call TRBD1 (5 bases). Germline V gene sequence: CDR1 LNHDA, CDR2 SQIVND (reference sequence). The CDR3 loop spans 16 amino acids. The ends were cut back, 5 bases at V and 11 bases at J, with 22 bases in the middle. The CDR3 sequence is CASSPPPGPKGTPLHF. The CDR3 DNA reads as TGTGCCAGTAGTCCGCCCCCGGGCCCGAAGGGGACACCCCTCCACTTT.

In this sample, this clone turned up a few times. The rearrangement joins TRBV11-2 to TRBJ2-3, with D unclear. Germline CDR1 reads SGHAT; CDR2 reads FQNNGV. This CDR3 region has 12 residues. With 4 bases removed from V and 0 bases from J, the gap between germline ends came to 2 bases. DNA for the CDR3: TGTGCCAGCAGCTCTAGCACAGATACGCAGTATTTT. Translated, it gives CASSSSTDTQYF.

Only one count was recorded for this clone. CDR3 DNA sequence: TGCGCCAGCAGCTTGTCCCTGGTTAGCGGGGGGGAGATGACCTATAATTCACCCCTCCACTTT. This sequence encodes CASSLSLVSGGEMTYNSPLHF. This rearrangement joins TRBV5-1 to TRBJ1-6, with D maybe TRBD1 (5 bases). The CDR3 is 21 residues long. Germline loops: CDR1 SGHRS, CDR2 YFSETQ. Trimming left V 1 base short and J 2 bases short, with 25 bases between.

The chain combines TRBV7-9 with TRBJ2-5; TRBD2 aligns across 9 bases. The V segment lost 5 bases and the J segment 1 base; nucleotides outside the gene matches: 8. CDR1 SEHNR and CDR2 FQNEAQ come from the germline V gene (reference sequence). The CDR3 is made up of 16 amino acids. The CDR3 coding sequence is TGTGCCAGCAGCGAGGGGGGCGGGAGGGCCCAAGAGACCCAGTACTTC. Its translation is CASSEGGGRAQETQYF.

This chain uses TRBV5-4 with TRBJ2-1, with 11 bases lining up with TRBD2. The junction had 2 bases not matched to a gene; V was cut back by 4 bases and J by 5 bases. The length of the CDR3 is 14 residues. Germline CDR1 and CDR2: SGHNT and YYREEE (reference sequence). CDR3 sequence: CASSEGLADNEQFF. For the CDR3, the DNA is TGTGCCAGCAGCGAGGGACTAGCGGACAATGAGCAGTTCTTC.

The CDR3 here is CASIHGAGSYEQYF. DNA for the CDR3: TGTGCCAGCATCCACGGAGCGGGGTCCTACGAGCAGTACTTC. J is TRBJ2-7 and V is TRBV6-5; 7 positions agree with TRBD2. The length of the CDR3 is 14 residues. V was clipped by 7 bases and J by 1 base; unmatched bases: 7. Germline CDR1 and CDR2: MNHEY and SVGAGI.

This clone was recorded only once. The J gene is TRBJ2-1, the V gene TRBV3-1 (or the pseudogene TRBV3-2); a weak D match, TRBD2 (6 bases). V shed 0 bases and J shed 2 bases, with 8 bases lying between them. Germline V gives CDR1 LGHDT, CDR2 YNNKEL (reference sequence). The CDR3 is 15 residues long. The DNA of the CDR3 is TGTGCCAGCAGCCAAGATAGCGGCCCCTACAATGAGCAGTTCTTC. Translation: CASSQDSGPYNEQFF.

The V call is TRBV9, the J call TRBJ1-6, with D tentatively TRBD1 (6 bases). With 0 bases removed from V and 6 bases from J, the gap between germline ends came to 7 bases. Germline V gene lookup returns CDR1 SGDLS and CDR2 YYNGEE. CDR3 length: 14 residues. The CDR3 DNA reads TGTGCCAGCAGCGTAGTGGACAGTAATTCACCCCTCCACTTT. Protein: CASSVVDSNSPLHF.

The CDR3 region has the DNA TGCGCCAGCAGCCTAGCCCGGGCAGATACGCAGTATTTT. This encodes CASSLARADTQYF. The rearrangement uses TRBV4-1 and TRBJ2-3; D ambiguous. Trimming took 4 bases from V and 4 from J, leaving 9 bases between them. Germline-derived CDR1 and CDR2 are MGHRA and YSYEKL. The CDR3 has 13 amino acids.

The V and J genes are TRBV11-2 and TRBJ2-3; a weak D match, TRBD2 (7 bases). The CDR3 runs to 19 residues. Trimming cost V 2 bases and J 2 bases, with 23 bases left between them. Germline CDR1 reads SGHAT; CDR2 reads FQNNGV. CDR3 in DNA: TGTGCCAGCAGCTTACTACGCGGGGGCCCTCCTTTAAACACAGATACGCAGTATTTT. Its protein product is CASSLLRGGPPLNTDTQYF.

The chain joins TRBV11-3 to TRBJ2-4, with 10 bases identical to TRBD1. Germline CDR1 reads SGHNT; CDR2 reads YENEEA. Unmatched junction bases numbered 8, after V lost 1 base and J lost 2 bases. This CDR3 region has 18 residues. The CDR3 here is CASSLGVGTGVSKNIQYF. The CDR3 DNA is TGTGCCAGCAGCTTAGGGGTCGGGACAGGGGTATCCAAAAACATTCAGTACTTC.

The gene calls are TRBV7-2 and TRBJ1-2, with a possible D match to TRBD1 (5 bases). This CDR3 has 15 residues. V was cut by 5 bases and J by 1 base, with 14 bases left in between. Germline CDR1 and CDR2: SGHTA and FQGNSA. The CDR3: CASSLTVNNNYGYTF. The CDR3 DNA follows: TGTGCCAGCAGCCTGACAGTGAATAATAACTATGGCTACACCTTC.

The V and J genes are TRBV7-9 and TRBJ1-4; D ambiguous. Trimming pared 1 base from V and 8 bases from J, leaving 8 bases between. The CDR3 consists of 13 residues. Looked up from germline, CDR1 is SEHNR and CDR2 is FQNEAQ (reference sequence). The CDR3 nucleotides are TGTGCCAGCAGCTTAGGAGCACAGGAAAAACTGTTTTTT. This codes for CASSLGAQEKLFF. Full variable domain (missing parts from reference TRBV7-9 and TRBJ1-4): DTGVSQNPRHKITKRGQNVTFRCDPISEHNRLYWYRQTLGQGPEFLTYFQNEAQLEKSRLLSDRFSAERPKGSFSTLEIQRTEQGDSAMYLCASSLGAQEKLFFGSGTQLSVL.

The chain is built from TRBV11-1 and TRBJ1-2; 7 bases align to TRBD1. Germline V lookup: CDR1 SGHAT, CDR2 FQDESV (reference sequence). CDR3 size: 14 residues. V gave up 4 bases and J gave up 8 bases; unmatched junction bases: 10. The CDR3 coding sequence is TGTGCCAGCAGCTCCGACAGGGAGGTGCTCGGCTACACCTTC. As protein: CASSSDREVLGYTF.

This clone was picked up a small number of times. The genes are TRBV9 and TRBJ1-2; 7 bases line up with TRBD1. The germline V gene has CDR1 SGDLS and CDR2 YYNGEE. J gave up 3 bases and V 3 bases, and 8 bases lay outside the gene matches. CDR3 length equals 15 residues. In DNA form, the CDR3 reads TGTGCCAGCAGCGCCGGGACAGACCCATACTATGGCTACACCTTC. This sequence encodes CASSAGTDPYYGYTF.

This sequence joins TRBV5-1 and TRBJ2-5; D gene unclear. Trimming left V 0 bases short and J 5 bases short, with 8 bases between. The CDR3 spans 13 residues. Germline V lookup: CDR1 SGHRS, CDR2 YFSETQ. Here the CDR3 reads CASSLVRYETQYF. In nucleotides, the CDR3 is TGCGCCAGCAGCTTGGTTAGATATGAGACCCAGTACTTC. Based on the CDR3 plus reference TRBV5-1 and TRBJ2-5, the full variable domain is KAGVTQTPRYLIKTRGQQVTLSCSPISGHRSVSWYQQTPGQGLQFLFEYFSETQRNKGNFPGRFSGRQFSNSRSEMNVSTLELGDSALYLCASSLVRYETQYFGPGTRLLVL.

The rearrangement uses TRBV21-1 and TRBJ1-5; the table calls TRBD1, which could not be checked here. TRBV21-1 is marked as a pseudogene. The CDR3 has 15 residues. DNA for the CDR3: TGTGCCAGCAGCATAGGACAGTTAATCAATCAGCCCCAGCATTTT. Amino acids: CASSIGQLINQPQHF.

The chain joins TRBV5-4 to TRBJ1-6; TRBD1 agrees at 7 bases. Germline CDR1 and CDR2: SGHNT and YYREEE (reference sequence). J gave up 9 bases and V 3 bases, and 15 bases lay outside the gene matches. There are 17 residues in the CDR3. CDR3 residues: CASSSGTGALFGSPLHF. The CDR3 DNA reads TGTGCCAGCAGCTCGGGAACAGGGGCATTGTTTGGTTCACCCCTCCACTTT.

The CDR3 DNA is TGTGCCAGTAGTAGGGACAGGGGGTTCTATGGCTACACCTTC. Translating it yields CASSRDRGFYGYTF. The V call is TRBV19, the J call TRBJ1-2, with 11 nucleotides matching TRBD1. Germline assignment: CDR1 LNHDA and CDR2 SQIVND (reference sequence). The CDR3 has 14 residues. Losses at the gene ends were 4 bases for V and 4 bases for J; bases not matched to a gene: 2.

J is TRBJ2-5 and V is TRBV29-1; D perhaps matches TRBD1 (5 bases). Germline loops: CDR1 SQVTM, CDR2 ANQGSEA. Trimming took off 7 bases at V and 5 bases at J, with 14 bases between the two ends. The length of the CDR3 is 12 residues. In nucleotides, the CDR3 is TGCAGCGCCAAAGGGGTCGGCGAGACCCAGTACTTC. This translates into CSAKGVGETQYF. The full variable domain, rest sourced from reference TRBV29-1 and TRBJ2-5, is SAVISQKPSRDICQRGTSLTIQCQVDSQVTMMFWYRQQPGQSLTLIATANQGSEATYESGFVIDKFPISRPNLTFSTLTVSNMSPEDSSIYLCSAKGVGETQYFGPGTRLLVL.

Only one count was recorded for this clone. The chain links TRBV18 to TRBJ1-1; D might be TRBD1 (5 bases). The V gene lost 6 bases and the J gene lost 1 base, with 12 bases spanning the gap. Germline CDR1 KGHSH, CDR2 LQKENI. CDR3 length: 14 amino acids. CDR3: CASSLGGGNTEAFF. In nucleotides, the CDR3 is TGTGCCAGCTCCCTCGGGGGAGGGAACACTGAAGCTTTCTTT.

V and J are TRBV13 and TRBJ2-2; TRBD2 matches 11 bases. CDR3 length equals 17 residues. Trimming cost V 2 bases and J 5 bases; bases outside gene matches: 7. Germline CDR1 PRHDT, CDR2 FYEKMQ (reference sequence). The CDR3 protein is CASSLSTSGSGTGELFF. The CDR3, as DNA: TGTGCCAGCAGCTTAAGTACTAGCGGGAGTGGTACCGGGGAGCTGTTTTTT.

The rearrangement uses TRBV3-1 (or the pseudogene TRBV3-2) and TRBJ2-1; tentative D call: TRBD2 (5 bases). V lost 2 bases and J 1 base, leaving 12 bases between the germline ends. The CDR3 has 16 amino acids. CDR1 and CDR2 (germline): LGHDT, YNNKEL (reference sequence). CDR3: CASSQSRRVSYNEQFF. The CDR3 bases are TGTGCCAGCAGCCAAAGCAGGCGGGTGTCCTACAATGAGCAGTTCTTC.

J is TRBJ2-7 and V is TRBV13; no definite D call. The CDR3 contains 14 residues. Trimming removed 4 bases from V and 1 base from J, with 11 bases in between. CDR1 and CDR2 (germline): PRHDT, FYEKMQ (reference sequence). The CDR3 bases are TGTGCCAGCAGCTCCGTCCGGGTATCCTACGAGCAGTACTTC. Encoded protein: CASSSVRVSYEQYF.

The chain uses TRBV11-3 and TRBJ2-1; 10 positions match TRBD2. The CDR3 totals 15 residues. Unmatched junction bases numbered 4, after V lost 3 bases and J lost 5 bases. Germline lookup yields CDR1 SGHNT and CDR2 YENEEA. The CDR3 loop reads CASSFPLAGDNEQFF. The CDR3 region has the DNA TGTGCCAGCAGCTTTCCGCTAGCGGGAGACAATGAGCAGTTCTTC.

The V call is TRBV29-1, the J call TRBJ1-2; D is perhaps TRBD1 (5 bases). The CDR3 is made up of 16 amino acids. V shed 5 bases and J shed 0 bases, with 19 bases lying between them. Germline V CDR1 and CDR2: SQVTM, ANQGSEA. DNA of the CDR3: TGCAGCGTTCCTTCCAAGAGGGGACTCACTAACTATGGCTACACCTTC. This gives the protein CSVPSKRGLTNYGYTF.

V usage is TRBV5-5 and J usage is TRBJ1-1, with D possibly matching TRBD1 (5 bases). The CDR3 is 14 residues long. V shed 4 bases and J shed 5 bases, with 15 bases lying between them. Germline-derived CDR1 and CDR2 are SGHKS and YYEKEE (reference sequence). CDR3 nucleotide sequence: TGTGCCAGCAGCCTAAGGGGTAGGGGAACTGAAGCTTTCTTT. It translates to CASSLRGRGTEAFF.

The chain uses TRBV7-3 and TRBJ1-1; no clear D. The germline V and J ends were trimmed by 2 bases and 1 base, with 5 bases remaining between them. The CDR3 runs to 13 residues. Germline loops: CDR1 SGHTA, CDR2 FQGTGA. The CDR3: CASSLDSNTEAFF. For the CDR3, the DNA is TGTGCCAGCAGCTTAGACTCGAACACTGAAGCTTTCTTT.